The clone carrying this TCR beta chain was detected only a few times. The antigen is not known. Repertoires were sampled repeatedly during chemoradiotherapy. Using immunoSEQ multiplex PCR, the repertoire was profiled, and TCRdb retains in-frame clones only, with some absent. The table shows some 21,000 clones, with approximately 84% occurring only once. Germline CDR1 MNHEY, CDR2 SVGAGI. The CDR3 extends over 14 amino acids. V gave up 9 bases and J gave up 4 bases, with 18 bases separating them. The data stem from a study of chemoradiotherapy in HPV16-positive cancers. Study-level background: A couple of HPV16-positive patients' cells yielded candidate HPV-specific clones and common motifs.

Findings and limits, study-wide: Candidate HPV-specific clones and E7-related TCR motifs grew in tumor during treatment. HPV-specific T cells were functionally defined from only a couple of HPV16-positive patients.

This specimen was blood, taken from a patient who underwent chemoradiotherapy. This TCR derives from a human donor with HPV-associated anogenital cancer. The gene calls are TRBV6-5 and TRBJ2-5, with D possibly matching TRBD1 (6 bases). DNA for the CDR3: TGTGCCAGTACGAGTAGGGGGAATGGAGAGACCCAGTACTTC. Translation gives CASTSRGNGETQYF.